The present T cell receptor (beta chain) was sequenced within a study of response to subunit inactivated influenza vaccine. The V gene lost 4 bases and the J gene lost 2 bases, with 12 bases spanning the gap. This CDR3 comprises 15 residues. At least ten counts were recorded for this clonotype. Its antigen is not known. TCRdb recomputed calls from the RT-PCR reads with MiXCR, one row per CDR3 protein. The data show 280,000 or so distinct CDR3 sequences, roughly a fifth seen once. General study results and limits: It was suggested by the authors that few new T cells are recruited by each seasonal influenza vaccination.

This sequence originates from a man aged 45 to 70 who received an inactivated influenza vaccine. The rearrangement uses TRBV12-3 or TRBV12-4 and TRBJ1-5; maybe TRBD1 (6 bases). Sequenced here: PBMCs from blood, sampled less than 22 months after vaccination. The CDR3 loop reads CASSSQGFRNQPQHF. The CDR3 DNA reads TGTGCCAGCAGTTCACAGGGTTTTCGCAATCAGCCCCAGCATTTT.